The 30 T cell receptor beta chains below all came from one sample that was sequenced in a study of OX40 agonist ivuxolimab in advanced cancers. Method: immunoSEQ multiplex PCR; TCRdb's copy keeps in-frame clones and lacks some. This table has roughly 30,000 clones, approximately 86% appearing once. The sequencing here drew on CD4+ or CD8+ T cells sorted from blood, taken in a trial of the OX40 agonist ivuxolimab. These receptors were collected from an adult with an advanced solid tumor such as melanoma, head and neck, liver or kidney cancer.

Concerning this clone: Compared with germline, one end of the junction differs, possibly owing to a read error. The V gene is TRBV7-9, the J gene TRBJ1-1; possibly TRBD1 for D (6 bases). This CDR3 region has 14 residues. Germline CDR1 reads SEHNR; CDR2 reads FQNEAQ (reference sequence). The CDR3 spells CACRGVGENTEAFF. As DNA, the CDR3 is TGCGCCTGTAGGGGGGTCGGCGAGAACACTGAAGCTTTCTTT.

In this sample, this clone turned up a few times. The V call is TRBV29-1, the J call TRBJ2-5; the D call may be TRBD1 or TRBD2 (5 bases each). This CDR3 has 15 amino acids. Trimming shortened V by 0 bases and J by 2 bases, and 13 bases separated the two germline ends. Germline V gene data show CDR1 as SQVTM and CDR2 as ANQGSEA. CDR3 in DNA: TGCAGCGTTGAAGATGCGAGGGGCAGGCAAGAGACCCAGTACTTC. Its protein product is CSVEDARGRQETQYF.

About this clone itself: In the same sample, other DNA sequences code for this CDR3. CDR3 residues: CASSLWTGTGEQYF. The CDR3 coding sequence is TGTGCCAGCAGCTTATGGACAGGGACGGGTGAGCAGTACTTC. This chain joins TRBV11-2 and TRBJ2-7, with 8 bases identical to TRBD1. With V trimmed by 2 bases and J by 7 bases, 7 bases remained unmatched. The germline V gene encodes CDR1 SGHAT and CDR2 FQNNGV. This CDR3 has 14 amino acids. The full variable domain, its missing parts supplied by reference TRBV11-2 and TRBJ2-7, is EAGVAQSPRYKIIEKRQSVAFWCNPISGHATLYWYQQILGQGPKLLIQFQNNGVVDDSQLPKDRFSAERLKGVDSTLKIQPAKLEDSAVYLCASSLWTGTGEQYFGPGTRLTVT.

The CDR3, as DNA: TGTGCCAGCAGCTTTGGGACTAGCGGGAGCAGCGAGCAGTACTTC. As protein: CASSFGTSGSSEQYF. The V gene is TRBV7-6, the J gene TRBJ2-7, with 14 bases aligning to TRBD2. Germline trimming cut 3 bases from V and 6 bases from J; bases unmatched to any gene: 4. The CDR3 has 15 residues. Germline CDR1 and CDR2: SGHVS and FNYEAQ.

The chain recombines TRBV13 with TRBJ2-7; 7 bases are shared with TRBD1. The CDR3 contains 16 residues. The trim removed 4 bases at V and 4 bases at J, leaving 13 bases unmatched. The V gene's germline CDR1 is PRHDT and CDR2 FYEKMQ (reference sequence). DNA for the CDR3: TGTGCCAGCAGCTCCCGGGACAGTGGATTGGGGTACGAGCAGTACTTC. Protein product: CASSSRDSGLGYEQYF.

This chain connects TRBV13 to TRBJ1-1; tentative D call: TRBD1 (5 bases). The CDR3 extends over 12 amino acids. V lost 7 bases and J lost 6, with 12 bases in between. CDR1 is PRHDT and CDR2 is FYEKMQ in the germline V gene (reference sequence). The CDR3 spells CASTVRGSEAFF. In DNA form, the CDR3 reads TGTGCCAGCACCGTTCGGGGCTCTGAAGCTTTCTTT.

The chain uses TRBV5-4 and TRBJ2-2, with TRBD2 identical over 10 bases. From germline, CDR1 is SGHNT and CDR2 YYREEE (reference sequence). Trimming cost V 4 bases and J 7 bases; bases outside gene matches: 7. The CDR3 extends over 15 amino acids. Here the CDR3 DNA reads TGTGCCAGCAGCAGGCAGCGGGGGGGGAGCGGGGAGCTGTTTTTT. Protein product: CASSRQRGGSGELFF.

V usage is TRBV4-1 and J usage is TRBJ2-5, with TRBD1 as a possible D gene (5 bases). The CDR3 has 14 amino acids. Germline V CDR1 and CDR2: MGHRA, YSYEKL. V dropped 4 bases and J dropped 1 base, with 10 bases sitting between them. CDR3 region: CASSPRVTQETQYF. The CDR3 coding sequence is TGCGCCAGCAGCCCCAGGGTAACCCAAGAGACCCAGTACTTC.

This chain connects TRBV27 to TRBJ1-2; TRBD1 matches at 10 bases. V shed 6 bases and J 4 bases; nucleotides not matched to a gene: 8. This CDR3 spans 15 amino acids. The germline V gene has CDR1 MNHEY and CDR2 SMNVEV (reference sequence). The CDR3 protein is CASRSGQGLSYGYTF. CDR3 DNA sequence: TGTGCCAGCAGATCGGGACAGGGGCTGAGCTATGGCTACACCTTC.

The table lists this clone with a count of one. V is TRBV5-6 and J is TRBJ2-7; TRBD2 is a possible D gene (6 bases). Trimming removed 2 bases from V and 3 bases from J, with 15 bases in between. This CDR3 is built from 15 residues. CDR1 and CDR2 from the germline V gene are SGHDT and YYEEEE. The CDR3 DNA reads as TGTGCCAGCAGCTTTGGGGGGTCAAATCTCTACGAGCAGTACTTC. Protein sequence: CASSFGGSNLYEQYF.

This clone is deemed large. The rearrangement links TRBV4-1 to TRBJ1-1; D remains ambiguous. Germline CDR1 reads MGHRA; CDR2 reads YSYEKL. The V and J ends lost 4 bases and 1 base respectively, with 7 bases between them. The CDR3 contains 13 residues. The CDR3 bases are TGCGCCAGCAGCCGGATGGAGAACACTGAAGCTTTCTTT. Amino acids: CASSRMENTEAFF.

The J gene is TRBJ2-7, the V gene TRBV7-2; 11 nucleotides agree with TRBD1. The V gene's germline CDR1 is SGHTA and CDR2 FQGNSA. Losses at the gene ends were 1 base for V and 5 bases for J; bases not matched to a gene: 4. There are 15 residues in the CDR3. The chain's CDR3 is CASSLVGQGAHEQYF. CDR3 nucleotide sequence: TGTGCCAGCAGCTTAGTCGGACAGGGGGCCCACGAGCAGTACTTC.

This clone appeared once. This chain joins TRBV28 and TRBJ1-4; TRBD1 aligns across 7 bases. Trimming at V came to 3 bases and at J to 5 bases, leaving 12 bases not matched to a gene. This CDR3 has 17 amino acids. Germline V gives CDR1 MDHEN, CDR2 SYDVKM. CDR3 sequence: CASSFGGDSPENEKLFF. The CDR3 nucleotides read TGTGCCAGCAGTTTCGGAGGGGACAGCCCAGAGAATGAAAAACTGTTTTTT.

The V call is TRBV7-3, the J call TRBJ1-6; TRBD1 aligns across 8 bases. V was clipped by 5 bases and J by 7 bases; unmatched bases: 7. CDR3 size: 15 residues. From germline, CDR1 is SGHTA and CDR2 FQGTGA. The CDR3 DNA follows: TGTGCCAGCAGCCAAACAGGGGGAGGAAATTCACCCCTCCACTTT. As protein: CASSQTGGGNSPLHF.

V and J are TRBV27 and TRBJ2-7, with TRBD2 matching 10 bases. Germline V lookup: CDR1 MNHEY, CDR2 SMNVEV (reference sequence). The CDR3 is 13 residues long. J was trimmed by 3 bases and V by 4 bases; bases with no gene match: 0. CDR3 residues: CASSSSGGYEQYF. DNA for the CDR3: TGTGCCAGCAGTTCTAGCGGGGGCTACGAGCAGTACTTC.

This sequence joins TRBV7-2 and TRBJ1-3, with D possibly being TRBD1 (5 bases). The CDR3 consists of 15 residues. Germline CDR1 reads SGHTA; CDR2 reads FQGNSA. Trimming removed 8 bases at V and 0 bases at J, with 14 bases between. Here the CDR3 reads CASASGPYSGNTIYF. DNA of the CDR3: TGTGCCAGCGCCTCGGGGCCTTACTCTGGAAACACCATATATTTT.

This chain uses TRBV29-1 with TRBJ1-2; D not resolved. Trimming removed 7 bases at V and 5 bases at J, with 11 bases between. This CDR3 spans 11 amino acids. The V gene's germline CDR1 is SQVTM and CDR2 ANQGSEA. CDR3 protein: CSASLDYGYTF. The CDR3 DNA reads as TGCAGCGCTTCGCTTGATTATGGCTACACCTTC. Together with reference TRBV29-1 and TRBJ1-2, the CDR3 gives the full variable domain: SAVISQKPSRDICQRGTSLTIQCQVDSQVTMMFWYRQQPGQSLTLIATANQGSEATYESGFVIDKFPISRPNLTFSTLTVSNMSPEDSSIYLCSASLDYGYTFGSGTRLTVV.

This chain joins TRBV6-5 and TRBJ2-7, with unresolved D. Trimming took 0 bases from V and 4 from J, leaving 4 bases between them. Germline values: CDR1 MNHEY, CDR2 SVGAGI. This CDR3 is 12 amino acids long. CDR3 sequence (DNA): TGTGCCAGCAGTTACTCTGCTTACGAGCAGTACTTC. This encodes CASSYSAYEQYF.

This clone is medium-sized within its sample. The chain links TRBV5-6 to TRBJ1-5; 12 bases are a match to TRBD1. Germline assignment: CDR1 SGHDT and CDR2 YYEEEE. V gave up 2 bases and J gave up 6 bases; unmatched junction bases: 3. The CDR3 is 15 amino acids. This CDR3 is CASSFGTGGIQPQHF. The CDR3 nucleotides read TGTGCCAGCAGCTTCGGGACAGGGGGCATTCAGCCCCAGCATTTT.

The chain couples TRBV27 to TRBJ1-1; unclear D gene. The CDR3 consists of 15 residues. Germline loops: CDR1 MNHEY, CDR2 SMNVEV (reference sequence). Trimming took 2 bases from V and 0 from J, leaving 10 bases between them. The CDR3 loop reads CASSLSPVMNTEAFF. The CDR3, as DNA: TGTGCCAGCAGTTTAAGCCCGGTCATGAACACTGAAGCTTTCTTT.

The chain is built from TRBV7-6 and TRBJ1-4; D possibly corresponds to TRBD1 (5 bases). V lost 2 bases, J lost 4 bases, and 8 bases lay in between. Looked up from germline, CDR1 is SGHVS and CDR2 is FNYEAQ. The CDR3 has 14 amino acids. DNA for the CDR3: TGTGCCAGCAGCTTAAGGCAGGGTAATGAAAAACTGTTTTTT. Translated: CASSLRQGNEKLFF.

This clone occurred once. V gene TRBV6-5 combines with J gene TRBJ2-7; D is undetermined. Per germline, CDR1 MNHEY and CDR2 SVGAGI. This CDR3 comprises 15 residues. V was pared by 2 bases and J by 0 bases, with 11 bases between. CDR3 in DNA: TGTGCCAGCAGTTACCTGCCGGGTCTCTCCTACGAGCAGTACTTC. Translation gives CASSYLPGLSYEQYF.

This chain uses TRBV28 with TRBJ2-7; D might be TRBD1 (6 bases). Germline-derived CDR1 and CDR2 are MDHEN and SYDVKM. Trimming left V 2 bases short and J 2 bases short, with 7 bases between. The CDR3 runs 13 residues. The DNA for the CDR3 is TGTGCCAGCAGTTTAGGGGACACCTACGAGCAGTACTTC. It specifies CASSLGDTYEQYF.

This clone was picked up a small number of times. The chain carries TRBV4-1 and TRBJ1-5; D is unresolved. The CDR3 length is 14 residues. V lost 4 bases and J 2 bases, leaving 9 bases between the germline ends. The germline V gene has CDR1 MGHRA and CDR2 YSYEKL. The DNA of the CDR3 is TGCGCCAGCAGCCTACAAAAGGGCAATCAGCCCCAGCATTTT. This codes for CASSLQKGNQPQHF.

The chain joins TRBV15 to TRBJ1-4; TRBD1 matches 8 bases. This CDR3 contains 13 residues. The V gene's germline CDR1 is LNHNV and CDR2 YYDKDF (reference sequence). After removal of 5 bases from V and 8 bases from J, the junction contained 4 bases not matched to a gene. The CDR3 DNA reads TGTGCCACCAGCGGTGACAGGGGCGAAAAACTGTTTTTT. It specifies CATSGDRGEKLFF.

The chain couples TRBV27 to TRBJ2-7; 10 nucleotides line up with TRBD2. Trimming cost V 4 bases and J 6 bases; bases outside gene matches: 6. Germline V gene lookup returns CDR1 MNHEY and CDR2 SMNVEV (reference sequence). The length of the CDR3 is 14 residues. CDR3 loop: CASSSGAGGLEQYF. The DNA for the CDR3 is TGTGCCAGCAGTTCGGGAGCGGGAGGGCTCGAGCAGTACTTC.

The chain employs TRBV7-9 and TRBJ2-7; TRBD1 agrees at 7 bases. The germline V gene has CDR1 SEHNR and CDR2 FQNEAQ (reference sequence). The CDR3 has 16 residues. V was clipped by 6 bases and J by 0 bases; unmatched bases: 11. The CDR3 bases are TGTGCCAGCAGTGACCCGGGACAGACTCACTCCTACGAGCAGTACTTC. This encodes CASSDPGQTHSYEQYF.

CDR3 in DNA: TGTGCCAGCAGCTTAAATGCAGCTTTTACAGATACGCAGTATTTT. This codes for CASSLNAAFTDTQYF. J is TRBJ2-3 and V is TRBV7-2; no clear D. The CDR3 extends over 15 amino acids. Deletions cut 2 bases from V and 3 bases from J, with 12 bases between. Germline V CDR1 and CDR2: SGHTA, FQGNSA.

J is TRBJ1-1 and V is TRBV7-9, with D uncertain. Germline V gene lookup returns CDR1 SEHNR and CDR2 FQNEAQ (reference sequence). Trimming removed 5 bases from V and 0 bases from J, with 7 bases in between. This CDR3 is built from 13 residues. CDR3 DNA: TGTGCCAGCAGCCCTCAGCTGAACACTGAAGCTTTCTTT. This codes for CASSPQLNTEAFF.

This chain connects TRBV9 to TRBJ1-4; 10 bases are shared with TRBD1. The V and J ends lost 0 bases and 6 bases, in that order; junction bases with no gene match: 2. The CDR3 is 15 amino acids. CDR1 and CDR2 (germline): SGDLS, YYNGEE. The CDR3 region has the DNA TGTGCCAGCAGCGTAGGAGGACAGGGGGATGAAAAACTGTTTTTT. It is translated as CASSVGGQGDEKLFF.